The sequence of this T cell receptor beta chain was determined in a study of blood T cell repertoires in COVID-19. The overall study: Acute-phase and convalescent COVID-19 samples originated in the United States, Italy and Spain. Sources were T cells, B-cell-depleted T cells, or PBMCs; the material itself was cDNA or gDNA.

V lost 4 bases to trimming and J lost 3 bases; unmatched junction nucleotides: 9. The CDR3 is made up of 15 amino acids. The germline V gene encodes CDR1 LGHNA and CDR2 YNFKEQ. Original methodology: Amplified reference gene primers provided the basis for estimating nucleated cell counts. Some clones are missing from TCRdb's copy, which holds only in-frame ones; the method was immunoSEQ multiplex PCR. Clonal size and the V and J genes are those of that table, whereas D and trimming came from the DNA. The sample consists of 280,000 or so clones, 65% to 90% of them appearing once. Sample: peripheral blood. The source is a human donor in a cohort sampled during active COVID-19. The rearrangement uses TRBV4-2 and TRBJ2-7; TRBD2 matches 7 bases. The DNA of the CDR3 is TGTGCCAGCAGCCCTCCGGGACTACCTCTCTACGAGCAGTACTTC. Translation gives CASSPPGLPLYEQYF.